One sample yielded the 7 T cell receptor beta chains listed below, sequenced in a study of glioma-infiltrating T cells after dendritic cell vaccination. Assay: immunoSEQ multiplex PCR; the TCRdb copy retains only in-frame clones and omits some. The sample includes about 87,000 clones, 80% to 85% of them seen just once. Time point indicated: after dendritic cell vaccination, including at tumor progression/relapse. Here the sequenced sample was blood, taken after dendritic cell vaccination. The receptors shown here come from a human donor with glioblastoma.

This chain connects TRBV9 to TRBJ2-7; no clear D gene. In germline, CDR1 is SGDLS, CDR2 YYNGEE. The CDR3 is 14 residues long. V dropped 4 bases and J dropped 1 base, with 12 bases sitting between them. The CDR3 DNA is TGTGCCAGCAGCCCCGGAGACTTTTCCTACGAGCAGTACTTC. Translating it yields CASSPGDFSYEQYF.

This chain uses TRBV10-2 with TRBJ2-1; 13 bases align to TRBD2. The CDR3 spans 16 residues. V gave up 4 bases and J gave up 7 bases; unmatched junction bases: 7. CDR1 is WSHSY and CDR2 is SAAADI in the germline V gene. CDR3 amino acids: CASSGTSGGPGNEQFF. The CDR3 DNA follows: TGCGCCAGCAGTGGGACTAGCGGGGGCCCAGGGAATGAGCAGTTCTTC.

The chain is built from TRBV18 and TRBJ2-2, with D possibly TRBD1 on 5 matching bases. In germline, CDR1 is KGHSH, CDR2 LQKENI. The V end was cut by 2 bases, the J end by 0 bases, with 10 bases between. This CDR3 comprises 16 residues. CDR3 sequence (DNA): TGTGCCAGCTCACCAGAGACAGCTACGAACACCGGGGAGCTGTTTTTT. The encoded protein is CASSPETATNTGELFF.

This clone was picked up a small number of times. This chain joins TRBV6-6 and TRBJ1-3; D gene ambiguous. The germline V gene has CDR1 MNHNY and CDR2 SVGAGI (reference sequence). Trimming took off 4 bases at V and 0 bases at J, with 10 bases between the two ends. CDR3 length: 15 residues. The CDR3, as DNA: TGTGCCAGCAGTTGGGCGCTCCCCTCTGGAAACACCATATATTTT. Its translation: CASSWALPSGNTIYF.

This chain connects TRBV29-1 to TRBJ2-3; TRBD2 agrees at 10 bases. The V gene end was trimmed by 6 bases and the J gene end by 4 bases; junction bases not matched to a gene: 7. The CDR3 runs 14 residues. Germline V gives CDR1 SQVTM, CDR2 ANQGSEA. Written as DNA, the CDR3 is TGCAGCGTACGAGGGGGGACTAGCGCAGATACGCAGTATTTT. As protein: CSVRGGTSADTQYF.

The chain links TRBV11-3 to TRBJ2-7; D might be TRBD2 (7 bases). This CDR3 region has 16 residues. Trimming pared 0 bases from V and 3 bases from J, leaving 15 bases between. The germline V gene has CDR1 SGHNT and CDR2 YENEEA. CDR3 nucleotides: TGTGCCAGCAGCTTAGAAATGGGAGGGGGAGACTACGAGCAGTACTTC. Amino acids: CASSLEMGGGDYEQYF.

The V and J genes are TRBV10-3 and TRBJ2-1; the D gene is possibly TRBD2 (6 bases). Germline CDR1 reads ENHRY; CDR2 reads SYGVKD. Trimming took off 2 bases at V and 8 bases at J, with 19 bases between the two ends. This CDR3 is 16 amino acids long. The CDR3 here is CAISEDTAGRGDEQFF. The DNA for the CDR3 is TGTGCCATCAGTGAGGACACGGCGGGGCGGGGTGATGAGCAGTTCTTC.